These 12 T cell receptor beta chains were all obtained from the same sample, sequenced in a study of blood T cell repertoires in COVID-19. This table comes from immunoSEQ multiplex PCR, and its TCRdb copy is limited to in-frame clones, with some not included. The top ten hold 2.2% of the sample, which has fewer than 400,000 clones, approximately 83% seen once. The sequencing sample was made of PBMCs or T cells enriched from blood (not recorded which). The receptor source for this set is a young man who had recovered from COVID-19.

The rearrangement uses TRBV4-1 and TRBJ1-6, with 9 bases that match TRBD1. The CDR3 extends over 18 amino acids. Germline trimming cut 2 bases from V and 7 bases from J; bases unmatched to any gene: 12. Germline lookup yields CDR1 MGHRA and CDR2 YSYEKL. The DNA of the CDR3 is TGCGCCAGCAGCCAAACCGGGACAGGGAGAGCTGTCAATTCACCCCTCCACTTT. This codes for CASSQTGTGRAVNSPLHF.

The CDR3 DNA sequence: TGTGCCACCGCGCCCGAGACCAACGTCCTGACTTTC. Translating it yields CATAPETNVLTF. This chain joins TRBV19 and TRBJ2-6; D call uncertain. The CDR3 sequence is 12 residues long. Germline-derived CDR1 and CDR2 are LNHDA and SQIVND (reference sequence). V lost 10 bases to trimming and J lost 8 bases, with 12 bases between them. Combining the CDR3 with reference TRBV19 and TRBJ2-6 gives the whole variable domain DGGITQSPKYLFRKEGQNVTLSCEQNLNHDAMYWYRQDPGQGLRLIYYSQIVNDFQKGDIAEGYSVSREKKESFPLTVTSAQKNPTAFYLCATAPETNVLTFGAGSRLTVL.

Note on this clone: Other nucleotide sequences from this sample produce the same CDR3. The chain has TRBV7-3 and TRBJ1-1; D might be TRBD1 (6 bases). V was pared by 4 bases and J by 4 bases, with 10 bases between. Germline CDR1 reads SGHTA; CDR2 reads FQGTGA. The CDR3 covers 13 residues. The DNA for the CDR3 is TGTGCCAGCAGCTCCAGGGGCGGCACTGAAGCTTTCTTT. It yields the protein CASSSRGGTEAFF.

The rearrangement links TRBV20-1 to TRBJ2-2; D gene uncertain. In germline, CDR1 is DFQATT, CDR2 SNEGSKA (reference sequence). This CDR3 comprises 14 residues. Trimming pared 3 bases from V and 0 bases from J, leaving 8 bases between. The CDR3 DNA reads as TGCAGTGCTAGTCAGAATCCGAACACCGGGGAGCTGTTTTTT. It is translated as CSASQNPNTGELFF.

This chain joins TRBV4-1 and TRBJ1-1; D may be TRBD1 (5 bases). The germline gives CDR1 MGHRA, CDR2 YSYEKL. V dropped 0 bases and J dropped 2 bases, with 10 bases sitting between them. The CDR3 consists of 15 residues. The CDR3 DNA reads TGCGCCAGCAGCCAAGAAGAGACAGTAAACACTGAAGCTTTCTTT. Its translation is CASSQEETVNTEAFF.

This clone was seen once. The chain combines TRBV18 with TRBJ1-3, with D tentatively TRBD1 (5 bases). V was pared by 1 base and J by 0 bases, with 10 bases between. Germline V gene data show CDR1 as KGHSH and CDR2 as LQKENI. CDR3 length equals 16 residues. CDR3: CASSPLTDSSGNTIYF. CDR3 DNA sequence: TGTGCCAGCTCACCACTCACAGACAGCTCTGGAAACACCATATATTTT. Combining the CDR3 with reference TRBV18 and TRBJ1-3 gives the whole variable domain NAGVMQNPRHLVRRRGQEARLRCSPMKGHSHVYWYRQLPEEGLKFMVYLQKENIIDESGMPKERFSAEFPKEGPSILRIQQVVRGDSAAYFCASSPLTDSSGNTIYFGEGSWLTVV.

The genes are TRBV4-3 and TRBJ1-2; no reliable D call. Per the germline V gene, CDR1 is LGHNA and CDR2 is YSLEER. V was pared by 0 bases and J by 8 bases, with 13 bases between. This CDR3 is built from 14 residues. CDR3 DNA sequence: TGCGCCAGCAGCCAAGATCTAGCCAGAACCGGCTACACCTTC. Translating gives CASSQDLARTGYTF.

This chain joins TRBV2 and TRBJ1-6, with 9 bases identical to TRBD1. In germline, CDR1 is SNHLY, CDR2 FYNNEI. There are 13 residues in the CDR3. The V segment lost 7 bases and the J segment 9 bases; nucleotides outside the gene matches: 4. The CDR3 nucleotides read TGTGCCAGCAACGGACAGGGGATTTCACCCCTCCACTTT. It encodes CASNGQGISPLHF.

The chain couples TRBV29-1 to TRBJ2-7, with 10 bases fitting TRBD2. The V and J ends lost 6 bases and 4 bases, in that order; junction bases with no gene match: 3. Germline V CDR1 and CDR2: SQVTM, ANQGSEA. CDR3 length: 12 residues. Written as DNA, the CDR3 is TGCAGCGTATCTAGCGGGGGTTACGAGCAGTACTTC. Its protein is CSVSSGGYEQYF.

The V and J genes are TRBV18 and TRBJ2-1; 9 bases agree with TRBD1. The CDR3 consists of 14 residues. Per germline, CDR1 KGHSH and CDR2 LQKENI. Trimming at V came to 3 bases and at J to 8 bases, leaving 5 bases not matched to a gene. Written as DNA, the CDR3 is TGTGCCAGCTCACCTGGGACAGGGTTCGATGAGCAGTTCTTC. Its protein product is CASSPGTGFDEQFF.

This sequence joins TRBV5-1 and TRBJ2-3; 10 positions agree with TRBD2. Germline CDR1 SGHRS, CDR2 YFSETQ. The junction had 10 bases not matched to a gene; V was cut back by 2 bases and J by 4 bases. The CDR3 totals 17 residues. CDR3 nucleotides: TGCGCCAGCAGCTTAGGAGCGGGGGGGCCAATAGCAGATACGCAGTATTTT. Its protein is CASSLGAGGPIADTQYF.

The V call is TRBV25-1, the J call TRBJ2-3; TRBD1 matches 10 bases. CDR1 MGHDK and CDR2 SYGVNS come from the germline V gene. Trimming removed 3 bases from V and 3 bases from J; junction bases left unmatched: 9. The length of the CDR3 is 17 residues. This CDR3 is CASSDFYDRGPTDTQYF. In DNA, the CDR3 is TGTGCCAGCAGTGACTTTTACGACAGGGGGCCTACAGATACGCAGTATTTT.